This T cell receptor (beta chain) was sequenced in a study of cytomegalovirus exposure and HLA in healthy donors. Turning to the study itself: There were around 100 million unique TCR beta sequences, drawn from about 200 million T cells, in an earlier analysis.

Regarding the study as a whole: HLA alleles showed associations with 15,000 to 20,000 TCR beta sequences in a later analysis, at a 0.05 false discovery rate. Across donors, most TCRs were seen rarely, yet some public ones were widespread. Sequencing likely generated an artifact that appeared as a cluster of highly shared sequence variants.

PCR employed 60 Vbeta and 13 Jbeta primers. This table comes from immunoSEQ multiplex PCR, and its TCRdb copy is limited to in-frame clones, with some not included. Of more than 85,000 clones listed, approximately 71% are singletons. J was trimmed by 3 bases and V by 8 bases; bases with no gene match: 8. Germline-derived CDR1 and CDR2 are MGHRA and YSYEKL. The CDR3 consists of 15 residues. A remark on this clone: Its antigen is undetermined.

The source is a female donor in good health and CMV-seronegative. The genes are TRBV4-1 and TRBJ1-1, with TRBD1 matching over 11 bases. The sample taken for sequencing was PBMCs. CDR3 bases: TGCGCCAGCGGGCGGACAGGGGGCGGGTACACTGAAGCTTTCTTT. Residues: CASGRTGGGYTEAFF.